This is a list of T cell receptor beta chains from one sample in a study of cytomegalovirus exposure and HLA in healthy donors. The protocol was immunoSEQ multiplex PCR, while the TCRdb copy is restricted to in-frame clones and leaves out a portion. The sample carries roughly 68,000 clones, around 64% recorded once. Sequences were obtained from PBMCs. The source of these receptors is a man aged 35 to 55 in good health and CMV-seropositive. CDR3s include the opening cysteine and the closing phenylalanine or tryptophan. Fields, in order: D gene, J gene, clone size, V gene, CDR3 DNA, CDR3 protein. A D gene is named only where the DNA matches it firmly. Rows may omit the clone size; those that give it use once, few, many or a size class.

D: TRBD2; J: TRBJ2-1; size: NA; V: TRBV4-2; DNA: TGTGCCAGCAGCCAAGATGTAGCGGGGGGGCCCAGTGAGCAGTTCTTC; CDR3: CASSQDVAGGPSEQFF
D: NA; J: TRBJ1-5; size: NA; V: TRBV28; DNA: TGTGCCAGCAGTCCTTATAGCAATCAGCCCCAGCATTTT; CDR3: CASSPYSNQPQHF
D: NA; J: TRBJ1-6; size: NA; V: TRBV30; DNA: TGTGCCTGGAGTGAGGGGAATTCACCCCTCCACTTT; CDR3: CAWSEGNSPLHF
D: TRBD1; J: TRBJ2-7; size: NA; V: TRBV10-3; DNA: TGTGCCATCACCAAGGGACAGGGGGCCGGCGAGCAGTACTTC; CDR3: CAITKGQGAGEQYF
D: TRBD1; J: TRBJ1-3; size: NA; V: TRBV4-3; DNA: TGCGCCAGCAGCCGACAGGGTAGCTCTGGAAACACCATATATTTT; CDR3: CASSRQGSSGNTIYF
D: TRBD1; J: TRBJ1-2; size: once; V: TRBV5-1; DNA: TGCGCCAGCAGCCCCGGGACAGGCTACTATGGCTACACCTTC; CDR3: CASSPGTGYYGYTF
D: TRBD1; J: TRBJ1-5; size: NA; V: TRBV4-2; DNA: TGTGCCAGCAGTCAAGAGGAGGGACAGGGTATTTTTCAGCCCCAGCATTTT; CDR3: CASSQEEGQGIFQPQHF
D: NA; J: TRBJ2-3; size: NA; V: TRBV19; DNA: TGTGCCAGTAGTATTCAGTCTAGCACAGATACGCAGTATTTT; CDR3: CASSIQSSTDTQYF
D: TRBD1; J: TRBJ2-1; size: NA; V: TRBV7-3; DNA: TGTGCCAGCAGCCAATCGACAGGGATCTACAATGAGCAGTTCTTC; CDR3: CASSQSTGIYNEQFF
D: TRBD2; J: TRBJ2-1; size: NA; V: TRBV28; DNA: TGTGCCAGCAGGGGACTAGCGGGGCTCAGCTCCTACAATGAGCAGTTCTTC; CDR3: CASRGLAGLSSYNEQFF
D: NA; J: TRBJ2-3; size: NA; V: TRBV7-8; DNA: TGTGCCAGCAGCCAACTAGCAGGAACAGATACGCAGTATTTT; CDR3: CASSQLAGTDTQYF
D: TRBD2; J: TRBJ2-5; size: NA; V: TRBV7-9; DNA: TGTGCCAGCAGCTCCTTTAGCGGGGGGGAGACCCAGTACTTC; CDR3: CASSSFSGGETQYF
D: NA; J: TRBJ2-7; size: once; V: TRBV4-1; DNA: TGCGCCAGCAGCCCAGGAAGGCAGGGGAAAAACGAGCAGTACTTC; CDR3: CASSPGRQGKNEQYF
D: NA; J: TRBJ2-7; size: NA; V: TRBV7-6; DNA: TGTGCCAGCAGCAATTCACTAGGGCCTTCCTACGAGCAGTACTTC; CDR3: CASSNSLGPSYEQYF
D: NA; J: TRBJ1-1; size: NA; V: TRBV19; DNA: TGTGCCAGTAGTCTCCAGCAGGGGCACACTGAAGCTTTCTTT; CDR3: CASSLQQGHTEAFF
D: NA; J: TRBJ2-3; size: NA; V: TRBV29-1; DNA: TGCAGCGTTGTCAGCGGCCTAGGTTGGCAGGCGGATACGCAGTATTTT; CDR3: CSVVSGLGWQADTQYF
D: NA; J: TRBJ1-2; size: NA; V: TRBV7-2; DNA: TGTGCCAGCAGCTTAGCGGCAGAGGCAAGCGGCTACACCTTC; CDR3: CASSLAAEASGYTF
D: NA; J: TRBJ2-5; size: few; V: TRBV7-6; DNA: TGTGCCAGCAGCCCGGACAGAGTCCAAGAGACCCAGTACTTC; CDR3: CASSPDRVQETQYF
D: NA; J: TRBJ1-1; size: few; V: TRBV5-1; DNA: TGCGCCAGCAGCTTTCTCGTGAACACTGAAGCTTTCTTT; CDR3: CASSFLVNTEAFF
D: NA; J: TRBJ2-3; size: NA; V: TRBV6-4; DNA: TGTGCCAGCAGTGAGCGGGGTGGAGCAGATACGCAGTATTTT; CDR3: CASSERGGADTQYF
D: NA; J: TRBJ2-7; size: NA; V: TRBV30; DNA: TGTGCCTGGGGACAGTCCTACGAGCAGTACTTC; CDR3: CAWGQSYEQYF
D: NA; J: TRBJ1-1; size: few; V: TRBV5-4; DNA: TGTGCCAGCAGTGCGGAATTGGACACTGAAGCTTTCTTT; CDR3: CASSAELDTEAFF
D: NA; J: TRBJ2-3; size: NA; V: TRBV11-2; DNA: TGTGCCAGCAGCTTAGAGAACAGGGATACGCAGTATTTT; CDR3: CASSLENRDTQYF
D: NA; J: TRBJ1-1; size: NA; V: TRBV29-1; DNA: TGCAGCGTTATACCCGGGACACAGAACACTGAAGCTTTCTTT; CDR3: CSVIPGTQNTEAFF
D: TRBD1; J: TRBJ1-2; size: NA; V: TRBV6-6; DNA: TGTGCCAGCGCGCGGACAGGGGGGATTTGGAGTGGCTACACCTTC; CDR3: CASARTGGIWSGYTF
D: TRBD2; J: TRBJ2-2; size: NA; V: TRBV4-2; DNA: TGTGCCAGCTTACCGATGGGGCGGGGGGGCAATTTCGGGGAGCTGTTTTTT; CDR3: CASLPMGRGGNFGELFF
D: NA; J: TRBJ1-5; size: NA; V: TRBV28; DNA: TGTGCCAGCAGCCTGGGGGCAGGGGACAATCAGCCCCAGCATTTT; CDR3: CASSLGAGDNQPQHF
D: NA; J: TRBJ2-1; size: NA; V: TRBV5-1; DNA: TGCGCCAGCAGCTACTCGGTAGGGGGGGCCTACAATGAGCAGTTCTTC; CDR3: CASSYSVGGAYNEQFF
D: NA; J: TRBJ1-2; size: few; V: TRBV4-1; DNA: TGCGCCAGCAGCCTTCCCAGGGAAGGCTACACCTTC; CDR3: CASSLPREGYTF
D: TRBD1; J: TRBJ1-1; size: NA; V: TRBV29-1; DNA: TGCAGCGTTGTTGGACAGGGATACGGCACTGAAGCTTTCTTT; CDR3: CSVVGQGYGTEAFF
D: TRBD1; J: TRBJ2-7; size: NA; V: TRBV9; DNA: TGTGCCTGGGACAGGGTGACCTACGAGCAGTACTTC; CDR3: CAWDRVTYEQYF
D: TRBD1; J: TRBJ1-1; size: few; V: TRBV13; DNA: TGTGCCAGCAAAAAGAGACAGGGGCAAATGAACACTGAAGCTTTCTTT; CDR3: CASKKRQGQMNTEAFF
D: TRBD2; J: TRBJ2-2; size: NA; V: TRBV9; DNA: TGTGCCAGCAGCGGTAGCGGGGGAGGGGCGAGCACCGGGGAGCTGTTTTTT; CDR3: CASSGSGGGASTGELFF
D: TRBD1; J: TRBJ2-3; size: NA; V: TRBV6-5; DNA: TGTGCCAGCAGTTCACGACAGGGAGCAGATACGCAGTATTTT; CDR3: CASSSRQGADTQYF
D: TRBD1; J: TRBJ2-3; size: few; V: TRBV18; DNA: TGTGCCAGCTCACCACGCGACAGGGGGTCGTTCACAGATACGCAGTATTTT; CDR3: CASSPRDRGSFTDTQYF
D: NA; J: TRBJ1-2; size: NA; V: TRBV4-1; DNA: TGCGCCAGCAGCCAAGAGAACGGCGGGGGCTACACCTTC; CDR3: CASSQENGGGYTF
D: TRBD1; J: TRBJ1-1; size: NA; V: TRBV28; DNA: TGTGCCAGCAGTCCGACAGGGTTTGAGGCTTTCTTT; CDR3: CASSPTGFEAFF
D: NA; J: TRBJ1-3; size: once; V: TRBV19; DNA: TGTGCCAGTAGTATAGAGGTACAGGGTCGGAACACCATATATTTT; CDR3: CASSIEVQGRNTIYF
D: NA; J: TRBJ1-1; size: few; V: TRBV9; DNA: TGTGCCAGCAGCGTAGGGACGGGGAAGGGTGAAGCTTTCTTT; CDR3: CASSVGTGKGEAFF
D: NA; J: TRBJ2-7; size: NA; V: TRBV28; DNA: TGTGCCAGCAGTTCCATTGACATACACGAGCAGTACTTC; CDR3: CASSSIDIHEQYF
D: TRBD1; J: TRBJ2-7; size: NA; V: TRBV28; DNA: TGTGCCAGCAGTTTCCCCACAGGGGGCCTCTCCTACGAGCAGTACTTC; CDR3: CASSFPTGGLSYEQYF
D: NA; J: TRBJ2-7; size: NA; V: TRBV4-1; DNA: TGCGCCAGCAGCCAAGATAGGGCGACAGGCACCTCCTACGAGCAGTACTTC; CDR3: CASSQDRATGTSYEQYF
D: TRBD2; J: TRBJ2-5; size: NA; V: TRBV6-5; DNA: TGTGCCAGCAGCAGACTAGCGGGGGGCCAAGAGACCCAGTACTTC; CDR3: CASSRLAGGQETQYF
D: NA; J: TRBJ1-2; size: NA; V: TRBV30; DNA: TGTGCCTGGAGTGACAGAAAAACTAACTATGGCTACACCTTC; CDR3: CAWSDRKTNYGYTF
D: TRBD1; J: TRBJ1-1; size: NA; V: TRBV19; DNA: TGTGCCAGTAGTGTTTCGACAGGGCATGAAGCTTTCTTT; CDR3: CASSVSTGHEAFF
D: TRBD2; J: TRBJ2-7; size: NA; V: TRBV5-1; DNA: TGCGCCAGCAGCGTCATAGCGGGGGGCTCCTACGAGCAGTACTTC; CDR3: CASSVIAGGSYEQYF
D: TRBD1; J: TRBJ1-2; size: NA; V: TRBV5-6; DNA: TGTGCCAGCAGCTGGGAGACAGGGTCCTATGGCTACACCTTC; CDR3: CASSWETGSYGYTF
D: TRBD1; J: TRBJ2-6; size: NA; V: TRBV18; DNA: TGTGCCAGCTCACCTGGGACAGGGAGTCGTGGGGCCAACGTCCTGACTTTC; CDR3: CASSPGTGSRGANVLTF
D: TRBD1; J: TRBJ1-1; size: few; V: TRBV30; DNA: TGTGCCTGGAGTGTCGGAGGGGGCGCGGATGAAGCTTTCTTT; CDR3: CAWSVGGGADEAFF
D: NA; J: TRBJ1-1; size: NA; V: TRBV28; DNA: TGTGCCAGCAGTTTAGAGTCGAACACTGAAGCTTTCTTT; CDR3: CASSLESNTEAFF
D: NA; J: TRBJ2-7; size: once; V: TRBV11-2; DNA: TGTGCCAGCAGCTTGTCCCCGGGAAGCTCCTACGAGCAGTACTTC; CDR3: CASSLSPGSSYEQYF
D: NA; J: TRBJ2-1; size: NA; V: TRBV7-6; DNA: TGTGCCAGCAGCTTAGACCAGGCAGGGGCATACAATGAGCAGTTCTTC; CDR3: CASSLDQAGAYNEQFF
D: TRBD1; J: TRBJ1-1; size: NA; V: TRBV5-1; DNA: TGCGCCAGCAGCCCCCGGGACAGGGGAATGAACACTGAAGCTTTCTTT; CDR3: CASSPRDRGMNTEAFF
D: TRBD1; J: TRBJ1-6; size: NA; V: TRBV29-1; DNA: TGCAGCCCTCCGACAGGGCGAGGCAATTCCCCCCTCCACTTT; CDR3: CSPPTGRGNSPLHF
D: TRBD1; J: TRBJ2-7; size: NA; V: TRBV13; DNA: TGTGCCAGCAGCAGCGGACAGGGGGCTGGCGAGCAGTACTTC; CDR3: CASSSGQGAGEQYF
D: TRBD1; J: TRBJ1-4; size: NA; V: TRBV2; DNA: TGTGCCAGCAGCGGGGGGACAGGGGACGAAAAACTGTTTTTT; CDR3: CASSGGTGDEKLFF
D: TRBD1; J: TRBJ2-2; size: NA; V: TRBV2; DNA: TGTGCCAGCAGCCAAGACAGGGGGCGAGGGGAGCTGTTTTTT; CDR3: CASSQDRGRGELFF